Shown below are 20 T cell receptor beta chains from a single sample sequenced in a study of beta chain features in type 1 diabetes. Reverse transcribing all isolated RNA meant expressed TCRB transcripts were sequenced. Using immunoSEQ multiplex PCR, the repertoire was profiled, and TCRdb retains in-frame clones only, with some absent. The table includes 500,000 to 650,000 clones, roughly an eighth detected once. Which antigens these TCRs recognize remains unknown. Regarding the study as a whole: Shortening that was moderate but significant affected the TCRB CDR3s of Type 1 diabetes patients in all four CD4+ subsets.

The specimen was naive CD4+ T cells from blood. These receptors originate from a man aged 25-45 years with type 1 diabetes.

Here the CDR3 reads CASGEGYLQETQYF. DNA for the CDR3: TGTGCCAGCGGTGAGGGCTACTTACAAGAGACCCAGTACTTC. V and J are TRBV7-9 and TRBJ2-5, with D possibly TRBD2 on 5 matching bases. The CDR3 is made up of 14 amino acids. Trimming stripped 8 bases from V and 2 bases from J, with 15 bases between. Germline-derived CDR1 and CDR2 are SEHNR and FQNEAQ (reference sequence).

This clone was counted a few times. The chain joins TRBV4-3 to TRBJ2-3, with D tentatively TRBD2 (6 bases). Germline CDR1 is LGHNA and CDR2 is YSLEER. CDR3 length equals 15 residues. The V gene lost 2 bases and the J gene lost 6 bases, with 15 bases spanning the gap. The chain's CDR3 is CASSQSDPGLDTQYF. CDR3 bases: TGCGCCAGCAGCCAATCCGACCCGGGACTTGATACGCAGTATTTT.

This clone turned up a few times. Here the CDR3 reads CASAHGTASNYGYTF. The DNA of the CDR3 is TGTGCTTCTGCCCACGGGACGGCCTCTAACTATGGCTACACCTTC. The genes are TRBV25-1 and TRBJ1-2; possibly TRBD1 for D (5 bases). Germline CDR1 MGHDK, CDR2 SYGVNS. The CDR3 covers 15 residues.

The chain carries TRBV4-2 and TRBJ2-7; possible D gene TRBD2, 7 bases. Trimming shortened V by 11 bases and J by 3 bases, and 17 bases separated the two germline ends. The CDR3 contains 13 residues. The germline V gene has CDR1 LGHNA and CDR2 YNFKEQ. CDR3 DNA: TGTGCCTCCCGGGGGGCAGGGAGCTACGAGCAGTACTTC. It is translated as CASRGAGSYEQYF.

The chain couples TRBV2 to TRBJ1-1; 7 bases agree with TRBD1. Germline loops: CDR1 SNHLY, CDR2 FYNNEI. This CDR3 has 15 amino acids. The trim removed 1 base at V and 5 bases at J, leaving 7 bases unmatched. The CDR3: CASSEDRGHRTEAFF. The CDR3 region has the DNA TGTGCCAGCAGTGAAGACAGGGGCCACAGGACTGAAGCTTTCTTT.

There are a few counts of this clone. This chain uses TRBV7-2 with TRBJ2-7; TRBD2 matches 13 bases. CDR3 length: 17 residues. V lost 5 bases, J lost 5 bases, and 12 bases stayed unmatched. CDR1 and CDR2 (germline): SGHTA, FQGNSA. The CDR3, as DNA: TGTGCCAGCAGCCCCAGGGGACTAGCGGGGAGGAGGGACGAGCAGTACTTC. Residues: CASSPRGLAGRRDEQYF. Full variable domain (outside the CDR3, taken from reference TRBV7-2 and TRBJ2-7): GAGVSQSPSNKVTEKGKDVELRCDPISGHTALYWYRQSLGQGLEFLIYFQGNSAPDKSGLPSDRFSAERTGGSVSTLTIQRTQQEDSAVYLCASSPRGLAGRRDEQYFGPGTRLTVT.

CDR3 loop: CAISSLTGEKLTDTQYF. CDR3 bases: TGTGCCATCAGTAGCCTGACAGGGGAGAAACTTACAGATACGCAGTATTTT. The rearrangement links TRBV10-3 to TRBJ2-3; 8 nucleotides agree with TRBD1. V shed 5 bases, J shed 3 bases, and the junction held 13 bases outside the gene matches. Germline loops: CDR1 ENHRY, CDR2 SYGVKD. The CDR3 length is 17 residues.

This clone occurred many times. The chain recombines TRBV10-3 with TRBJ2-6; D remains unclear. V lost 6 bases, J lost 1 base, and 7 bases lay in between. Germline CDR1 ENHRY, CDR2 SYGVKD. The length of the CDR3 is 14 residues. CDR3 residues: CAIRVGSGANVLTF. The CDR3 DNA follows: TGTGCCATCAGAGTGGGATCTGGGGCCAACGTCCTGACTTTC.

A few counts support this clone. The chain carries TRBV2 and TRBJ2-6; the match to TRBD1 covers 7 bases. Germline CDR1 SNHLY, CDR2 FYNNEI. Germline trimming cut 5 bases from V and 4 bases from J; bases unmatched to any gene: 5. This CDR3 has 15 residues. CDR3 nucleotide sequence: TGTGCCAGCAGTCCGACAGGGTTCGGGGCCAACGTCCTGACTTTC. It encodes CASSPTGFGANVLTF.

This clone has just a few counts. The rearrangement links TRBV15 to TRBJ1-1, with no clear D. Trimming took 0 bases from V and 1 from J, leaving 9 bases between them. The CDR3 contains 15 residues. CDR1 and CDR2 (germline): LNHNV, YYDKDF (reference sequence). The CDR3 DNA reads TGTGCCACCAGCAGAGATCAGCCGGCGAACACTGAAGCTTTCTTT. Protein sequence: CATSRDQPANTEAFF.

V and J are TRBV27 and TRBJ2-2; D uncertain. CDR3 length: 16 residues. V lost 2 bases, J lost 6 bases, and 16 bases lay in between. In germline, CDR1 is MNHEY, CDR2 SMNVEV (reference sequence). The CDR3 reads CASSLTTSVAPGELFF. For the CDR3, the DNA is TGTGCCAGCAGTTTAACGACATCAGTGGCCCCCGGGGAGCTGTTTTTT.

The chain couples TRBV9 to TRBJ1-5; 11 positions agree with TRBD1. Germline values: CDR1 SGDLS, CDR2 YYNGEE. With 2 bases clipped from V and 7 bases from J, the junction kept 5 bases outside the gene matches. This CDR3 is 15 amino acids long. In DNA, the CDR3 is TGTGCCAGCAGCGTTTCCGGGACAGGGGGACAGCCCCAGCATTTT. Translation: CASSVSGTGGQPQHF.

In this sample, this clone turned up a few times. This rearrangement joins TRBV10-3 to TRBJ2-3, with a weak D call TRBD1 (5 bases). The CDR3 runs to 13 residues. The germline V gene has CDR1 ENHRY and CDR2 SYGVKD. V was trimmed by 0 bases and J by 4 bases, leaving 5 bases between them. The CDR3 nucleotides read TGTGCCATCAGTGAGTCGACAGCAGATACGCAGTATTTT. This encodes CAISESTADTQYF.

The V call is TRBV5-1, the J call TRBJ2-3; perhaps D is TRBD1 or TRBD2 (5 bases each). Germline V gene data show CDR1 as SGHRS and CDR2 as YFSETQ. The CDR3 contains 14 residues. Trimming cost V 5 bases and J 5 bases, with 15 bases left between them. CDR3 DNA: TGCGCCAGCAGGCTAGGGGAGTCTGTAGATACGCAGTATTTT. It codes for CASRLGESVDTQYF.

Notes on this clone: At one of its ends the junction is not consistent with the germline gene, which may arise from a read error. The chain recombines TRBV6-6 with TRBJ2-7, with 13 bases aligning to TRBD2. This CDR3 has 16 amino acids. CDR1 is MNHNY and CDR2 is SVGAGI in the germline V gene (reference sequence). The CDR3 nucleotides read TGTGCCAGCAGTCACTCCGGACTAGCGGGGGCCACCGAGCAGTACTTC. It specifies CASSHSGLAGATEQYF.

V gene TRBV29-1 combines with J gene TRBJ2-3; D gene uncertain. From germline, CDR1 is SQVTM and CDR2 ANQGSEA. Trimming took off 1 base at V and 6 bases at J, with 5 bases between the two ends. The CDR3 loop spans 11 amino acids. CDR3 loop: CSVEGADTQYF. As DNA, the CDR3 is TGCAGCGTTGAAGGAGCGGATACGCAGTATTTT.

Concerning this clone: The same CDR3 can be traced to other DNA sequences in this sample. The rearrangement links TRBV7-9 to TRBJ2-3; D unclear. Germline V gene data show CDR1 as SEHNR and CDR2 as FQNEAQ (reference sequence). CDR3 size: 12 residues. Trimming pared 5 bases from V and 2 bases from J, leaving 5 bases between. The CDR3 spells CASSRFTDTQYF. For the CDR3, the DNA is TGTGCCAGCAGCCGATTCACAGATACGCAGTATTTT.

The V gene is TRBV7-2, the J gene TRBJ2-3, with 9 bases that match TRBD2. The CDR3 has 16 residues. V was pared by 3 bases and J by 0 bases, with 4 bases of the junction left unmatched. Germline V lookup: CDR1 SGHTA, CDR2 FQGNSA. CDR3 in DNA: TGTGCCAGCAGCTTTATAGCGGGGGAGAGCACAGATACGCAGTATTTT. Protein: CASSFIAGESTDTQYF.

There are a few counts of this clone. The chain links TRBV5-1 to TRBJ2-1, with 7 nucleotides matching TRBD2. The CDR3 is 15 residues long. The J segment lost 4 bases and the V segment lost 2 bases, leaving 6 bases of the junction unmatched. CDR1 is SGHRS, CDR2 YFSETQ, per germline. CDR3 nucleotides: TGCGCCAGCAGCTTACGGGGGGATAAGTACAATGAGCAGTTCTTC. Amino acids: CASSLRGDKYNEQFF.

CDR3 DNA sequence: TGTGCCAGCAGTGCCGGGTCTAGAGGCACTGAAGCTTTCTTT. This gives the protein CASSAGSRGTEAFF. The rearrangement uses TRBV2 and TRBJ1-1; D unclear. The V and J ends lost 4 bases and 4 bases respectively, with 13 bases between them. The CDR3 length is 14 residues. Germline CDR1 reads SNHLY; CDR2 reads FYNNEI.